This TCR beta chain is from a study of T cell responses to AZD1222 COVID-19 vaccine. Some clones are missing from TCRdb's copy, which holds only in-frame ones; the method was immunoSEQ multiplex PCR. Of some 80,000 clones listed, 90% are singletons. Study outcomes and limitations: CD4 TCRs linked to vaccination spanned spike, dominating at 160-218 and 743-854. Clonal diversity may have been underestimated, and the donors were mostly white British, with more females than males.

Doses given second, at about 4 or about 12 weeks, were pooled. Germline-derived CDR1 and CDR2 are PRHDT and FYEKMQ (reference sequence). V lost 5 bases and J lost 3, with 1 base in between. The CDR3 extends over 11 amino acids. In regard to this clone: The antigen is unknown.

The chain couples TRBV13 to TRBJ2-2; D is unclear. This sample comprised peripheral blood, obtained 28 days after the second AZD1222 dose. This clonotype was sampled from an adult who received the AZD1222 COVID-19 vaccine. Written as DNA, the CDR3 is TGTGCCAGCAGCCACACCGGGGAGCTGTTTTTT. Translating it yields CASSHTGELFF.